This T cell receptor beta chain derives from a study of CD8+ T cells in alopecia areata. Study in general: Patients remained on tofacitinib for 6 to 18 months and then went 6 months without it. General observations from the study: Scalp clonality and expanded CD8+ clones among the top 100 fell significantly with tofacitinib.

Germline lookup yields CDR1 LGHNA and CDR2 YSLEER. The V gene end was trimmed by 1 base and the J gene end by 3 bases; junction bases not matched to a gene: 4. CDR3 length: 15 amino acids. The treatment: oral pan-JAK inhibitor, 5-10 mg twice daily. Comment on this clone: What it binds is not known.

RNA, once extracted, was reverse transcribed into cDNA for use as the sequencing template. Measured with immunoSEQ multiplex PCR; TCRdb has only the in-frame clones, and not every one. The sample lists approximately 300,000 clones, roughly 64% occurring once. This receptor was obtained from a human donor with alopecia areata. The chain combines TRBV4-3 with TRBJ2-3, with 7 bases matching TRBD2. Sequencing used CD4+ T cells sorted from blood, obtained at week 24, from a patient treated with tofacitinib. The CDR3 DNA is TGCGCCAGCAGCCAAGCGCGGGGGAGGACAGATACGCAGTATTTT. It codes for CASSQARGRTDTQYF.